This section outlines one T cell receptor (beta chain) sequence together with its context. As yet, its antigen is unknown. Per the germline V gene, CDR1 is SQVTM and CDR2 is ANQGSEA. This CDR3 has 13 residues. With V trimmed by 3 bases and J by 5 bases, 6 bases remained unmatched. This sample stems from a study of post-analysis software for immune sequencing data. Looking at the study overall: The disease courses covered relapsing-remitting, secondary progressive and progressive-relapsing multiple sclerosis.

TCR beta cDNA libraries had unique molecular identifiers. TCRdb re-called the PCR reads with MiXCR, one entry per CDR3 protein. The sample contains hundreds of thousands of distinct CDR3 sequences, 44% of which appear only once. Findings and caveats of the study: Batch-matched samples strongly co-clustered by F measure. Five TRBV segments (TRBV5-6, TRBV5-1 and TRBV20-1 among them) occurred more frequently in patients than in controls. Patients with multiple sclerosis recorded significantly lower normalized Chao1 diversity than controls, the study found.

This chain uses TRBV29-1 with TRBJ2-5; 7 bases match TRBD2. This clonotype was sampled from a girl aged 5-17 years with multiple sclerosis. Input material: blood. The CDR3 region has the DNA TGCAGCGTTGACTGGGGACTAATGGAGACCCAGTACTTC. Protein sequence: CSVDWGLMETQYF.